This TCR beta chain was profiled in a study of T cell clones after liver transplantation. Across the study: Standard immunosuppression, with no induction, continued until 12-24 months after transplant.

The table came from immunoSEQ multiplex PCR; TCRdb's copy has only in-frame clones and leaves some out. The repertoire holds around 110,000 clones, with 90% as singletons. J lost 8 bases, V lost 2 bases, and 16 bases had no gene match. The CDR3 covers 17 residues. Germline V gene lookup returns CDR1 SGHTS and CDR2 YDEGEE. This clone was observed a single time. V gene TRBV5-8 combines with J gene TRBJ2-1; 7 bases line up with TRBD2. The sequence derives from a human patient who received a liver transplant. The graft donor may have given rise to some T cells. Sample: CD4+ T cells from blood, taken 12 months after liver transplant. The CDR3 spells CASSFTRHLTSIHEQFF. CDR3 DNA sequence: TGTGCCAGCAGCTTTACGCGACATCTGACTAGCATCCATGAGCAGTTCTTC.